Presented here are 11 T cell receptor beta chains from one specimen sequenced in a study of blood T cell repertoires in COVID-19. Sequenced by immunoSEQ multiplex PCR; TCRdb stores in-frame clones only, minus some. The repertoire includes 250,000 to 300,000 clones, about nine tenths of them detected once, and roughly 3.9% sits in the top ten. Sample: peripheral blood. The receptors were gathered from a woman in her thirties or forties with acute or convalescent COVID-19.

The genes are TRBV15 and TRBJ2-7; 7 positions agree with TRBD1. After removal of 0 bases from V and 2 bases from J, the junction contained 4 bases not matched to a gene. The CDR3 contains 15 residues. The germline gives CDR1 LNHNV, CDR2 YYDKDF (reference sequence). CDR3 sequence reads: CATSRDRGPAYEQYV. CDR3 DNA sequence: TGTGCCACCAGCAGAGATAGGGGGCCTGCCTACGAGCAGTACGTC.

The chain employs TRBV6-1 and TRBJ2-1, with a weak D call TRBD2 (6 bases). Germline CDR1 reads MNHNS; CDR2 reads SASEGT. This CDR3 has 15 amino acids. V was shortened by 3 bases and J by 4 bases, with 13 bases between the two germline ends. The CDR3 protein is CASSEDGTAYNEQFF. CDR3 coding DNA: TGTGCCAGCAGTGAGGATGGGACTGCATACAATGAGCAGTTCTTC.

CDR3 loop: CASSQTGEAFF. The CDR3 nucleotides are TGTGCCAGCAGCCAAACAGGGGAAGCTTTCTTT. The chain employs TRBV14 and TRBJ1-1; perhaps TRBD1 as D (6 bases). The germline V and J ends were trimmed by 2 bases and 8 bases, with 6 bases remaining between them. CDR1 and CDR2 from the germline V gene are SGHDN and FVKESK. The CDR3 totals 11 residues.

The V and J genes are TRBV21-1 and TRBJ1-1; TRBD1 was called by the table and not checked on the DNA. TRBV21-1 is flagged as a pseudogene. The CDR3 is 14 residues long. The CDR3 is CASSKPDRVAEAFF. CDR3 nucleotides: TGTGCCAGCAGTAAGCCCGACAGGGTGGCTGAAGCTTTCTTT.

The gene calls are TRBV24-1 and TRBJ2-1; D perhaps matches TRBD1 (6 bases). V lost 1 base and J 13 bases, leaving 16 bases between the germline ends. The CDR3 runs 14 residues. Germline lookup yields CDR1 KGHDR and CDR2 SFDVKD. The CDR3 protein is CATSDLNQGTTQFF. The DNA for the CDR3 is TGTGCCACCAGTGATTTAAACCAGGGGACAACACAGTTCTTC.

The chain has TRBV18 and TRBJ1-1; D is perhaps TRBD1 (5 bases). Trimming left V 4 bases short and J 8 bases short, with 11 bases between. The CDR3 has 12 amino acids. Germline CDR1 KGHSH, CDR2 LQKENI. Here the CDR3 reads CASSLDSQEAFF. CDR3 nucleotide sequence: TGTGCCAGCTCACTCGACAGCCAGGAAGCTTTCTTT.

This sequence joins TRBV12-3 or TRBV12-4 and TRBJ1-1, with TRBD1 matching over 9 bases. The length of the CDR3 is 13 residues. Trimming took 7 bases from V and 8 from J; bases not matched to a gene: 8. CDR3 nucleotide sequence: TGTGCCAGCACTACAGGGGGCGAGGGAGAAGCTTTCTTT. Amino acid sequence: CASTTGGEGEAFF.

This clone was seen only a few times. The genes are TRBV2 and TRBJ2-2; 7 bases agree with TRBD2. CDR1 and CDR2 from the germline V gene are SNHLY and FYNNEI. V lost 10 bases and J lost 0; bases outside the gene matches: 11. CDR3 size: 16 residues. The DNA of the CDR3 is TGTGCCACCTCCATCTGGGGGGGTCCGAACACCGGGGAGCTGTTTTTT. Its translation: CATSIWGGPNTGELFF.

The sample holds one count of this clone. The chain is built from TRBV27 and TRBJ1-2; no firm D call. The CDR3 totals 15 residues. Looked up from germline, CDR1 is MNHEY and CDR2 is SMNVEV (reference sequence). V lost 0 bases to trimming and J lost 5 bases, with 13 bases between them. The CDR3 protein is CASSLSPLSGYGYTF. As DNA, the CDR3 is TGTGCCAGCAGTTTATCCCCCCTTTCCGGGTATGGCTACACCTTC.

The chain couples TRBV29-1 to TRBJ1-2; TRBD1 agrees at 11 bases. CDR3 size: 13 residues. V lost 3 bases to trimming and J lost 5 bases; unmatched junction nucleotides: 2. The germline V gene encodes CDR1 SQVTM and CDR2 ANQGSEA. The CDR3 protein is CSVDGTGGYGYTF. CDR3 nucleotide sequence: TGCAGCGTTGATGGGACAGGGGGTTATGGCTACACCTTC.

The rearrangement uses TRBV19 and TRBJ1-4; TRBD1 might be the D (5 bases). Trimming removed 6 bases at V and 7 bases at J, with 21 bases between. This CDR3 contains 16 residues. Germline V gives CDR1 LNHDA, CDR2 SQIVND (reference sequence). CDR3 in amino acids: CASSVLLNRPGEKLFF. In nucleotides, the CDR3 is TGTGCCAGTAGCGTTCTATTGAACAGGCCGGGTGAAAAACTGTTTTTT. The full variable domain, with the rest looked up from reference TRBV19 and TRBJ1-4, is DGGITQSPKYLFRKEGQNVTLSCEQNLNHDAMYWYRQDPGQGLRLIYYSQIVNDFQKGDIAEGYSVSREKKESFPLTVTSAQKNPTAFYLCASSVLLNRPGEKLFFGSGTQLSVL.